These 22 T cell receptor beta chains originate from one sample sequenced in a study of technical replicates of blood from several donors. Here immunoSEQ multiplex PCR was the method, and the copy in TCRdb shows in-frame clones only, minus some. The sample has roughly 72,000 clones, about 94% seen once; the top ten hold approximately 0.4%. Sequencing used T cells isolated from PBMCs. The source of these receptors is a human donor in good health.

The chain has TRBV5-1 and TRBJ2-5; tentatively, D is TRBD1 (7 bases). CDR1 is SGHRS, CDR2 YFSETQ, per germline. This CDR3 is built from 14 residues. Trimming cost V 3 bases and J 7 bases, with 16 bases left between them. CDR3 loop: CASSWGDSPGTQYF. The CDR3 region has the DNA TGCGCCAGCAGCTGGGGGGACAGCCCTGGGACCCAGTACTTC.

The V call is TRBV9, the J call TRBJ2-3; TRBD2 agrees at 8 bases. The CDR3 consists of 18 residues. Germline CDR1 is SGDLS and CDR2 is YYNGEE. Losses at the gene ends were 0 bases for V and 0 bases for J; bases not matched to a gene: 9. CDR3 nucleotides: TGTGCCAGCAGCGTAGACAGCGGGAGCGGAGTTAGCACAGATACGCAGTATTTT. Translation: CASSVDSGSGVSTDTQYF.

The genes are TRBV4-2 and TRBJ1-2; possible D gene TRBD1, 5 bases. The germline gives CDR1 LGHNA, CDR2 YNFKEQ. The CDR3 extends over 15 amino acids. The V end was cut by 0 bases, the J end by 2 bases, with 10 bases between. The CDR3 is CASSQDRGNNYGYTF. Here the CDR3 DNA reads TGTGCCAGCAGCCAAGATAGGGGAAACAACTATGGCTACACCTTC.

The chain employs TRBV6-6 and TRBJ1-1; D gene unclear. CDR3 length: 10 residues. Trimming left V 6 bases short and J 3 bases short, with 2 bases between. The germline V gene has CDR1 MNHNY and CDR2 SVGAGI (reference sequence). CDR3 sequence: CASSDTEAFF. The CDR3 nucleotides are TGTGCCAGCAGCGACACTGAAGCTTTCTTT.

The chain recombines TRBV5-1 with TRBJ1-2; TRBD1 matches at 7 bases. J gave up 8 bases and V 0 bases, and 10 bases lay outside the gene matches. From germline, CDR1 is SGHRS and CDR2 YFSETQ. The CDR3 is made up of 15 amino acids. CDR3 residues: CASSLVTGETSGYTF. For the CDR3, the DNA is TGCGCCAGCAGCTTGGTCACAGGGGAGACAAGCGGCTACACCTTC.

The rearrangement joins TRBV19 to TRBJ2-3, with TRBD1 matching over 9 bases. The CDR3 runs 16 residues. Germline CDR1 is LNHDA and CDR2 is SQIVND (reference sequence). V dropped 6 bases and J dropped 2; count of bases not matched to a gene: 9. CDR3 in DNA: TGTGCCAGTAGGAACAAAGACAGGGGGGCCACAGATACGCAGTATTTT. Translating it yields CASRNKDRGATDTQYF.

The chain joins TRBV7-9 to TRBJ2-4, with 9 positions matching TRBD1. With 1 base clipped from V and 3 bases from J, the junction kept 4 bases outside the gene matches. The CDR3 contains 16 residues. The germline CDR1 and CDR2 sequences are SEHNR and FQNEAQ (reference sequence). The CDR3 spells CASSLVTGGGKNIQYF. For the CDR3, the DNA is TGTGCCAGCAGCTTAGTGACAGGGGGGGGCAAAAACATTCAGTACTTC.

J is TRBJ2-7 and V is TRBV28; TRBD2 matches 7 bases. This CDR3 is 15 amino acids long. Germline values: CDR1 MDHEN, CDR2 SYDVKM. V lost 6 bases to trimming and J lost 4 bases; unmatched junction nucleotides: 12. The CDR3 here is CASRLAENTLYEQYF. Here the CDR3 DNA reads TGTGCCAGCAGGCTAGCGGAGAACACACTATACGAGCAGTACTTC.

The rearrangement uses TRBV28 and TRBJ1-5, with D maybe TRBD1 (5 bases). The CDR3 has 13 residues. Germline V gives CDR1 MDHEN, CDR2 SYDVKM. V was clipped by 11 bases and J by 7 bases, with 18 bases between them. This CDR3 is CAPRGGGSQPQHF. The CDR3 nucleotides read TGTGCCCCTCGGGGGGGAGGTAGCCAGCCCCAGCATTTT.

The V gene is TRBV5-1, the J gene TRBJ2-7; tentatively, D is TRBD2 (6 bases). CDR1 is SGHRS and CDR2 is YFSETQ in the germline V gene. The CDR3 extends over 15 amino acids. The DNA of the CDR3 is TGCGATACGGGGGAGAGACAAGGGAACTCCTACGAGCAGTACTTC. Its protein product is CDTGERQGNSYEQYF.

The chain combines TRBV11-3 with TRBJ2-7; no firm D call. Germline assignment: CDR1 SGHNT and CDR2 YENEEA. V lost 1 base and J lost 3, with 7 bases in between. CDR3 length equals 13 residues. The CDR3: CASSLAPLYEQYF. For the CDR3, the DNA is TGTGCCAGCAGCTTAGCCCCTCTCTACGAGCAGTACTTC. Filled out from reference TRBV11-3 and TRBJ2-7, the complete variable domain reads EAGVVQSPRYKIIEKKQPVAFWCNPISGHNTLYWYLQNLGQGPELLIRYENEEAVDDSQLPKDRFSAERLKGVDSTLKIQPAELGDSAVYLCASSLAPLYEQYFGPGTRLTVT.

This chain uses TRBV19 with TRBJ1-5; 9 bases are a match to TRBD1. With 5 bases clipped from V and 6 bases from J, the junction kept 8 bases outside the gene matches. The CDR3 has 15 residues. In germline, CDR1 is LNHDA, CDR2 SQIVND (reference sequence). The CDR3: CASSALTGGSQPQHF. CDR3 bases: TGTGCCAGTAGTGCATTGACAGGGGGGAGTCAGCCCCAGCATTTT. Drawing the rest from reference TRBV19 and TRBJ1-5, the complete variable domain is DGGITQSPKYLFRKEGQNVTLSCEQNLNHDAMYWYRQDPGQGLRLIYYSQIVNDFQKGDIAEGYSVSREKKESFPLTVTSAQKNPTAFYLCASSALTGGSQPQHFGDGTRLSIL.

V is TRBV29-1 and J is TRBJ1-5; no clear D. V shed 7 bases and J shed 7 bases, with 14 bases lying between them. The CDR3 extends over 12 amino acids. Germline CDR1 reads SQVTM; CDR2 reads ANQGSEA. DNA for the CDR3: TGCAGCGCCTTAACCGCCGAGCAGCCCCAGCATTTT. Encoded protein: CSALTAEQPQHF.

This rearrangement joins TRBV9 to TRBJ2-7, with 7 bases lining up with TRBD2. This CDR3 is 14 amino acids long. Trimming removed 4 bases from V and 0 bases from J; junction bases left unmatched: 4. CDR1 and CDR2 from the germline V gene are SGDLS and YYNGEE. This CDR3 is CASSKRDLSYEQYF. CDR3 coding DNA: TGTGCCAGCAGCAAGCGGGACCTCTCCTACGAGCAGTACTTC.

The rearrangement joins TRBV5-4 to TRBJ2-7; D perhaps matches TRBD2 (6 bases). The length of the CDR3 is 13 residues. Germline loops: CDR1 SGHNT, CDR2 YYREEE (reference sequence). Trimming shortened V by 6 bases and J by 5 bases, and 15 bases separated the two germline ends. The CDR3 DNA sequence: TGTGCCAGCATCTCCGGGAGTAGGAACGAGCAGTACTTC. Translated, it gives CASISGSRNEQYF.

This clone came up once. The CDR3 coding sequence is TGTGCCACCAGCAGAGAAGGCGGGGCCTACGAGCAGTACTTC. Encoded protein: CATSREGGAYEQYF. This chain connects TRBV15 to TRBJ2-7; tentatively, D is TRBD2 (6 bases). Per germline, CDR1 LNHNV and CDR2 YYDKDF (reference sequence). This CDR3 is 14 amino acids long. Trimming pared 0 bases from V and 2 bases from J, leaving 8 bases between.

The rearrangement joins TRBV15 to TRBJ2-4, with D possibly matching TRBD1 (6 bases). CDR1 and CDR2 (germline): LNHNV, YYDKDF (reference sequence). The CDR3 is 15 residues long. The V end lost 0 bases, the J end lost 8 bases, and 14 bases lay between the germline ends. CDR3 region: CATSRDARDIDIQYF. The CDR3 region has the DNA TGTGCCACCAGCAGAGACGCTAGGGACATAGACATTCAGTACTTC.

This clone was seen a few times. The genes are TRBV7-9 and TRBJ2-7, with D perhaps matching TRBD2 (6 bases). V gave up 5 bases and J gave up 5 bases, with 10 bases separating them. The CDR3 sequence is 12 residues long. Germline V gene sequence: CDR1 SEHNR, CDR2 FQNEAQ (reference sequence). CDR3 in amino acids: CASSPTSNEQYF. CDR3 bases: TGTGCCAGCAGCCCAACTAGCAACGAGCAGTACTTC.

The chain carries TRBV5-5 and TRBJ1-1, with a possible D match to TRBD1 (6 bases). Germline loops: CDR1 SGHKS, CDR2 YYEKEE (reference sequence). This CDR3 has 12 residues. Trimming shortened V by 4 bases and J by 3 bases, and 7 bases separated the two germline ends. CDR3 sequence reads: CASSGQHTEAFF. In DNA form, the CDR3 reads TGTGCCAGCAGCGGACAGCACACTGAAGCTTTCTTT. Based on the CDR3 plus reference TRBV5-5 and TRBJ1-1, the full variable domain is DAGVTQSPTHLIKTRGQQVTLRCSPISGHKSVSWYQQVLGQGPQFIFQYYEKEERGRGNFPDRFSARQFPNYSSELNVNALLLGDSALYLCASSGQHTEAFFGQGTRLTVV.

Only one count was recorded for this clone. The chain carries TRBV13 and TRBJ2-3; 10 nucleotides align to TRBD2. The CDR3 is made up of 14 amino acids. V dropped 7 bases and J dropped 0; count of bases not matched to a gene: 1. Germline values: CDR1 PRHDT, CDR2 FYEKMQ (reference sequence). CDR3 sequence: CASTLAGSTDTQYF. The CDR3 nucleotides read TGTGCCAGCACACTAGCGGGGAGCACAGATACGCAGTATTTT.

The chain employs TRBV5-6 and TRBJ2-5; D gene unclear. The CDR3 spans 13 residues. Germline CDR1 is SGHDT and CDR2 is YYEEEE. Trimming cost V 1 base and J 2 bases, with 6 bases left between them. This chain's CDR3 is CASSLSFQETQYF. The DNA for the CDR3 is TGTGCCAGCAGCTTGTCCTTTCAAGAGACCCAGTACTTC.

V gene TRBV6-5 combines with J gene TRBJ1-4; a possible D gene is TRBD1 (5 bases). CDR1 MNHEY and CDR2 SVGAGI come from the germline V gene. CDR3 length equals 14 residues. Trimming stripped 5 bases from V and 3 bases from J, with 10 bases between. The CDR3 nucleotides read TGTGCCAGCAGTCTAGGGGATCCTAATGAAAAACTGTTTTTT. Amino acid sequence: CASSLGDPNEKLFF.